Following are 30 T cell receptor beta chains from one sample sequenced in a study of OX40 agonist ivuxolimab in advanced cancers. The protocol was immunoSEQ multiplex PCR, while the TCRdb copy is restricted to in-frame clones and leaves out a portion. The sample lists some 57,000 clones, 85% to 90% occurring once. This sample comprised CD4+ or CD8+ T cells sorted from blood, obtained in a trial of the OX40 agonist ivuxolimab. These receptors originate from an adult with an advanced solid tumor such as melanoma, head and neck, liver or kidney cancer.

The genes are TRBV5-6 and TRBJ2-1, with 11 positions matching TRBD2. Germline values: CDR1 SGHDT, CDR2 YYEEEE. This CDR3 region has 14 residues. V gave up 4 bases and J gave up 5 bases; unmatched junction bases: 2. The CDR3 nucleotides read TGTGCCAGCAGCCCGGGACTAGCGGACAATGAGCAGTTCTTC. Translated: CASSPGLADNEQFF.

The chain recombines TRBV19 with TRBJ2-5, with TRBD2 matching over 10 bases. The length of the CDR3 is 14 residues. Germline trimming cut 6 bases from V and 11 bases from J; bases unmatched to any gene: 12. Germline lookup yields CDR1 LNHDA and CDR2 SQIVND (reference sequence). The CDR3, as DNA: TGTGCCAGTAGGGCTAGCGGGGGCCAAGAGAGTCAGTACTTC. As protein: CASRASGGQESQYF. Drawing the rest from reference TRBV19 and TRBJ2-5, the complete variable domain is DGGITQSPKYLFRKEGQNVTLSCEQNLNHDAMYWYRQDPGQGLRLIYYSQIVNDFQKGDIAEGYSVSREKKESFPLTVTSAQKNPTAFYLCASRASGGQESQYFGPGTRLLVL.

This chain links TRBV11-3 with TRBJ2-7; perhaps TRBD1 as D (6 bases). Trimming removed 5 bases from V and 6 bases from J, with 17 bases in between. The CDR3 spans 14 residues. Germline loops: CDR1 SGHNT, CDR2 YENEEA. CDR3 protein: CASSGNSGASEQYF. CDR3 DNA sequence: TGTGCCAGCAGCGGAAATTCAGGGGCCAGCGAGCAGTACTTC.

This clone was detected once. This chain uses TRBV30 with TRBJ1-3; 7 bases align to TRBD1. The CDR3 loop spans 14 amino acids. V was pared by 4 bases and J by 5 bases, with 8 bases of the junction left unmatched. In germline, CDR1 is GTSNPN, CDR2 SVGIG (reference sequence). The CDR3 nucleotides read TGTGCCTGGAAGGCGGGACAGCTGAGAAACACCATATATTTT. Amino acids: CAWKAGQLRNTIYF.

The gene calls are TRBV5-3 and TRBJ2-5; weak D call: TRBD1 (5 bases). TRBV5-3 is flagged as an ORF with uncertain function. The CDR3 covers 13 residues. V was clipped by 1 base and J by 9 bases, with 13 bases between them. The DNA of the CDR3 is TGTGCCAGAAGCTTGAGGAAGGGGTTGGCCCAGTACTTC. Protein sequence: CARSLRKGLAQYF.

V gene TRBV5-4 combines with J gene TRBJ1-2; TRBD1 might be the D (5 bases). This CDR3 region has 14 residues. Per germline, CDR1 SGHNT and CDR2 YYREEE (reference sequence). V was shortened by 0 bases and J by 7 bases, with 13 bases between the two germline ends. In nucleotides, the CDR3 is TGTGCCAGCAGCTTGGGGTGGGGCTCCGCTGGCTACACCTTC. Its protein is CASSLGWGSAGYTF.

The chain recombines TRBV10-2 with TRBJ2-1; tentative D call: TRBD2 (5 bases). CDR1 WSHSY and CDR2 SAAADI come from the germline V gene. Trimming pared 6 bases from V and 8 bases from J, leaving 20 bases between. The CDR3 has 15 amino acids. The CDR3 region is CASRNGLSDAYEQFF. The DNA for the CDR3 is TGCGCCAGCAGGAACGGACTGAGTGATGCCTATGAGCAGTTCTTC.

The table lists this clone with a count of one. The J gene is TRBJ2-3, the V gene TRBV10-1, with TRBD1 matching over 12 bases. Trimming took 6 bases from V and 4 from J; bases not matched to a gene: 8. Per germline, CDR1 WNHNN and CDR2 SYGVQD (reference sequence). This CDR3 is 16 amino acids long. CDR3 in DNA: TGCGCCAGCAGGGCCGGGACAGGGGGCGCGTCAGATACGCAGTATTTT. It yields the protein CASRAGTGGASDTQYF.

V and J are TRBV2 and TRBJ2-5, with a possible D match to TRBD2 (6 bases). The CDR3 length is 12 residues. V shed 8 bases and J shed 2 bases, with 9 bases lying between them. CDR1 is SNHLY and CDR2 is FYNNEI in the germline V gene. The CDR3 nucleotides are TGTGCCAGCTCTCGGGAGCAAGAGACCCAGTACTTC. Translated: CASSREQETQYF.

This rearrangement joins TRBV6-5 to TRBJ1-1; D might be TRBD1 (6 bases). CDR1 is MNHEY, CDR2 SVGAGI, per germline. Trimming removed 4 bases from V and 1 base from J, with 10 bases in between. This CDR3 has 14 amino acids. The CDR3 reads CASSSLTGNTEAFF. The CDR3, as DNA: TGTGCCAGCAGTTCCCTGACAGGGAACACTGAAGCTTTCTTT.

This clone showed up just once. V and J are TRBV7-8 and TRBJ1-5; no clear D gene. This CDR3 contains 15 residues. Per the germline V gene, CDR1 is SGHVS and CDR2 is FQNEAQ. Deletions cut 1 base from V and 4 bases from J, with 11 bases between. The CDR3 sequence is CASSLEGVGNQPQHF. CDR3 bases: TGTGCCAGCAGCTTAGAAGGAGTGGGTAATCAGCCCCAGCATTTT.

This clone was observed once. The chain is built from TRBV18 and TRBJ1-6; no clear D. The germline V gene has CDR1 KGHSH and CDR2 LQKENI. The CDR3 spans 15 residues. V was clipped by 3 bases and J by 3 bases, with 9 bases between them. The CDR3 nucleotides read TGTGCCAGCTCACCGACCCCTGACTATAATTCACCCCTCCACTTT. Protein: CASSPTPDYNSPLHF.

The chain has TRBV4-1 and TRBJ1-2; no clear D gene. V lost 0 bases to trimming and J lost 8 bases, with 10 bases between them. Germline CDR1 and CDR2: MGHRA and YSYEKL. The CDR3 contains 13 residues. CDR3 in DNA: TGCGCCAGCAGCCAAGATCGGGATTGGGGCTACACCTTC. As protein: CASSQDRDWGYTF.

This rearrangement joins TRBV2 to TRBJ2-3; 7 nucleotides match TRBD2. The CDR3 totals 15 residues. Trimming cost V 5 bases and J 2 bases; bases outside gene matches: 7. Per germline, CDR1 SNHLY and CDR2 FYNNEI. CDR3 protein: CASSPGLPNTDTQYF. CDR3 nucleotides: TGTGCCAGCAGTCCGGGACTACCGAACACAGATACGCAGTATTTT.

The CDR3 loop is CASSRRPGGEQFF. CDR3 bases: TGCGCCAGCAGTAGACGACCCGGCGGTGAGCAGTTCTTC. The V gene is TRBV10-1, the J gene TRBJ2-1; D ambiguous. V was cut by 5 bases and J by 9 bases, with 14 bases left in between. The CDR3 loop spans 13 amino acids. Germline CDR1 is WNHNN and CDR2 is SYGVQD (reference sequence).

In this sample, this clone turned up a few times. V gene TRBV14 combines with J gene TRBJ1-3; no clear D gene. The V end lost 1 base, the J end lost 4 bases, and 17 bases lay between the germline ends. CDR3 length: 17 residues. Germline V gives CDR1 SGHDN, CDR2 FVKESK. DNA of the CDR3: TGTGCCAGCAGCCAAGGCCACGGCAGGAGGTCGGGAAACACCATATATTTT. This encodes CASSQGHGRRSGNTIYF.

The chain is built from TRBV5-1 and TRBJ2-1; 7 bases line up with TRBD2. There are 13 residues in the CDR3. Germline CDR1 reads SGHRS; CDR2 reads YFSETQ. Trimming at V came to 4 bases and at J to 8 bases, leaving 6 bases not matched to a gene. The CDR3 sequence is CASSLRTRDEQFF. The CDR3 DNA is TGCGCCAGCAGCCTGCGGACTAGAGATGAGCAGTTCTTC.

The chain is built from TRBV11-2 and TRBJ2-3; D may be TRBD2 (6 bases). Germline V CDR1 and CDR2: SGHAT, FQNNGV. The CDR3 runs to 16 residues. Trimming pared 4 bases from V and 0 bases from J, leaving 14 bases between. The CDR3 DNA follows: TGTGCCAGCAGCTCGATATGGCGGGGTAGCACAGATACGCAGTATTTT. Translating it yields CASSSIWRGSTDTQYF.

Concerning this clone itself: The germline gene is not matched at one end of the junction; a read error may be the cause. The rearrangement links TRBV7-3 to TRBJ2-1; possibly TRBD2 for D (6 bases). Germline-derived CDR1 and CDR2 are SGHTA and FQGTGA. This CDR3 has 14 residues. This CDR3 reads CASSFRDSHNEQFF. CDR3 in DNA: TGTGCCAGCAGCTTTCGGGACTCCCACAATGAGCAGTTCTTC.

This chain joins TRBV19 and TRBJ2-1, with 11 bases matching TRBD2. The germline gives CDR1 LNHDA, CDR2 SQIVND (reference sequence). Trimming at V came to 5 bases and at J to 3 bases, leaving 3 bases not matched to a gene. The length of the CDR3 is 15 residues. The chain's CDR3 is CASSPGTSGYNEQFF. CDR3 sequence (DNA): TGTGCCAGTAGTCCCGGGACTAGCGGCTACAATGAGCAGTTCTTC.

The rearrangement uses TRBV6-5 and TRBJ1-5; D remains unclear. CDR1 and CDR2 (germline): MNHEY, SVGAGI. The V end was cut by 5 bases, the J end by 0 bases, with 11 bases between. This CDR3 spans 15 amino acids. This chain's CDR3 is CASSRPTGSNQPQHF. DNA for the CDR3: TGTGCCAGCAGTCGGCCGACGGGTAGCAATCAGCCCCAGCATTTT.

The chain uses TRBV7-3 and TRBJ2-1, with TRBD2 identical over 8 bases. Losses at the gene ends were 6 bases for V and 4 bases for J; bases not matched to a gene: 8. CDR3 length: 15 amino acids. Per the germline V gene, CDR1 is SGHTA and CDR2 is FQGTGA. The CDR3 nucleotides are TGTGCCAGCAGTCTAGCGGCTAGCGGGTACAATGAGCAGTTCTTC. Amino acids: CASSLAASGYNEQFF. Using reference TRBV7-3 and TRBJ2-1 for the parts outside the CDR3, the full variable domain is GAGVSQTPSNKVTEKGKYVELRCDPISGHTALYWYRQSLGQGPEFLIYFQGTGAADDSGLPNDRFFAVRPEGSVSTLKIQRTERGDSAVYLCASSLAASGYNEQFFGPGTRLTVL.

The count of this clone is one. The rearrangement links TRBV5-1 to TRBJ2-1, with 13 bases identical to TRBD2. Per germline, CDR1 SGHRS and CDR2 YFSETQ. The V gene end was trimmed by 4 bases and the J gene end by 7 bases; junction bases not matched to a gene: 2. CDR3 length: 14 amino acids. The CDR3 DNA reads as TGCGCCAGCAGCATGACTAGCGGGGGGAATGAGCAGTTCTTC. Translating gives CASSMTSGGNEQFF.

The chain carries TRBV11-3 and TRBJ1-4; D uncertain. The V gene lost 1 base and the J gene lost 3 bases, with 6 bases spanning the gap. This CDR3 comprises 14 residues. In germline, CDR1 is SGHNT, CDR2 YENEEA. CDR3 nucleotides: TGTGCCAGCAGCTTAGGCGGGGCTAATGAAAAACTGTTTTTT. This translates into CASSLGGANEKLFF.

V is TRBV6-1 and J is TRBJ1-2; no reliable D call. CDR1 is MNHNS, CDR2 SASEGT, per germline. The V gene lost 0 bases and the J gene lost 3 bases, with 5 bases spanning the gap. The CDR3 has 13 amino acids. The CDR3: CASSEAEHYGYTF. The CDR3 DNA reads as TGTGCCAGCAGTGAAGCGGAGCACTATGGCTACACCTTC.

J is TRBJ2-3 and V is TRBV19, with D maybe TRBD2 (6 bases). The CDR3 spans 14 residues. V was trimmed by 11 bases and J by 2 bases, leaving 17 bases between them. Looked up from germline, CDR1 is LNHDA and CDR2 is SQIVND (reference sequence). DNA for the CDR3: TGTGCCTTTGACCCGGGACTGTTCACAGATACGCAGTATTTT. It codes for CAFDPGLFTDTQYF.

This chain joins TRBV13 and TRBJ2-4, with D perhaps matching TRBD2 (6 bases). The CDR3 consists of 17 residues. Germline CDR1 is PRHDT and CDR2 is FYEKMQ (reference sequence). Trimming took 5 bases from V and 0 from J, leaving 17 bases between them. The CDR3 DNA is TGTGCCAGCAGCCCCAATAGCGGCCTACTAGCCAAAAACATTCAGTACTTC. Its translation is CASSPNSGLLAKNIQYF.

This clone showed up just once. The chain links TRBV7-3 to TRBJ2-7; D unresolved. The CDR3 covers 14 residues. CDR1 is SGHTA and CDR2 is FQGTGA in the germline V gene. Trimming took off 2 bases at V and 2 bases at J, with 10 bases between the two ends. Here the CDR3 DNA reads TGTGCCAGCAGCTTAGGGCCGTCCCCCTACGAGCAGTACTTC. Residues: CASSLGPSPYEQYF.

This clone was seen a few times. The chain links TRBV28 to TRBJ2-7; possible D gene TRBD2, 6 bases. The CDR3 sequence is 15 residues long. Germline-derived CDR1 and CDR2 are MDHEN and SYDVKM. Trimming removed 5 bases at V and 0 bases at J, with 14 bases between. This chain's CDR3 is CASSGRDSSSYEQYF. The CDR3 DNA sequence: TGTGCCAGCAGTGGAAGGGACTCAAGCTCCTACGAGCAGTACTTC.

V gene TRBV2 combines with J gene TRBJ1-5, with TRBD1 identical over 9 bases. The ends lost 6 bases at V and 6 bases at J; junction bases unmatched: 9. There are 15 residues in the CDR3. CDR1 is SNHLY and CDR2 is FYNNEI in the germline V gene. CDR3 nucleotide sequence: TGTGCCAGCAGACCCGACAGGGGGGCAAGTCAGCCCCAGCATTTT. Translating gives CASRPDRGASQPQHF.